The TCR beta chain under discussion was sequenced for a study of T cell repertoires in cytomegalovirus infection. Overall study context: CMV epitopes in the study were HLA-C-restricted (recently identified) and HLA-B-restricted (well studied). Both CMV infection and a matching HLA type were indicated by public TCR beta signatures. General study points: Individuals carrying CMV plus the relevant HLA were identified by cumulative frequency of public TCR beta families.

This clonotype has a handful of counts. Antigen specificity is unknown. TCRdb reprocessed the reads with MiXCR, giving one entry per CDR3 protein. The sample contains about 770,000 distinct CDR3 sequences, roughly 28% of which appear only once. This TCR was recovered from a human donor in good health (CMV status not recorded). Some clones in this sample may be carry-over from other donors' samples. The sample was cultured CD8+ T cells from PBMCs, taken from culture after CMV antigen stimulation.

CDR3: CASNPRGMETQYF. The CDR3, as DNA: TGTGCCAGCAACCCACGGGGTATGGAGACCCAGTACTTC. J is TRBJ2-5 and V is TRBV27; tentative D call: TRBD2 (5 bases). V was cut by 7 bases and J by 5 bases, with 14 bases left in between. The CDR3 consists of 13 residues. CDR1 and CDR2 from the germline V gene are MNHEY and SMNVEV (reference sequence).